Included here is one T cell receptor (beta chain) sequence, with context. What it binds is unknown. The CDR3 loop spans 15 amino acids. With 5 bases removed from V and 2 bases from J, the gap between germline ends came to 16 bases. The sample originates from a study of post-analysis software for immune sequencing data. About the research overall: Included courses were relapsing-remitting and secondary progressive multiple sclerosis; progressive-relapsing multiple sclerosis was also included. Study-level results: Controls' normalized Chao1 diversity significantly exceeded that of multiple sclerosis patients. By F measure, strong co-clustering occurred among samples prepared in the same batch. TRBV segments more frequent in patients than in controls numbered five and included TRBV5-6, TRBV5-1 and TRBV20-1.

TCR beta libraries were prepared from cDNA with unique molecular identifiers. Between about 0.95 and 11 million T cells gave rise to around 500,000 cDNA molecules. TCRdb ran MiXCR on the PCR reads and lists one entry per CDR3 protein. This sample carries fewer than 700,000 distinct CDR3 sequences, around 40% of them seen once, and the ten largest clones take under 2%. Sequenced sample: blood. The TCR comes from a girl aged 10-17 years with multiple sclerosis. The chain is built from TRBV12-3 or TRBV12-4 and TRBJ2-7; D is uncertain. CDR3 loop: CASSPLGNIAYEQYF. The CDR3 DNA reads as TGTGCCAGCAGTCCCTTAGGGAATATTGCCTACGAGCAGTACTTC.